This T cell receptor beta chain was sequenced for a study of blood T cell repertoires in COVID-19. Clones were sequenced by immunoSEQ multiplex PCR, and TCRdb holds only the in-frame ones, with some missing. Among some 250,000 clones listed, more than 70% were seen once. Per the germline V gene, CDR1 is SNHLY and CDR2 is FYNNEI. The CDR3 extends over 13 amino acids. Deletions cut 5 bases from V and 4 bases from J, with 12 bases between. V is TRBV2 and J is TRBJ2-7; perhaps TRBD1 as D (6 bases). Input material: peripheral blood. The clonotype originates from a man of 80 years or more with acute or convalescent COVID-19. The CDR3 protein is CASSRQGLYEQYF. Here the CDR3 DNA reads TGTGCCAGCAGTCGGCAGGGGTTATACGAGCAGTACTTC.